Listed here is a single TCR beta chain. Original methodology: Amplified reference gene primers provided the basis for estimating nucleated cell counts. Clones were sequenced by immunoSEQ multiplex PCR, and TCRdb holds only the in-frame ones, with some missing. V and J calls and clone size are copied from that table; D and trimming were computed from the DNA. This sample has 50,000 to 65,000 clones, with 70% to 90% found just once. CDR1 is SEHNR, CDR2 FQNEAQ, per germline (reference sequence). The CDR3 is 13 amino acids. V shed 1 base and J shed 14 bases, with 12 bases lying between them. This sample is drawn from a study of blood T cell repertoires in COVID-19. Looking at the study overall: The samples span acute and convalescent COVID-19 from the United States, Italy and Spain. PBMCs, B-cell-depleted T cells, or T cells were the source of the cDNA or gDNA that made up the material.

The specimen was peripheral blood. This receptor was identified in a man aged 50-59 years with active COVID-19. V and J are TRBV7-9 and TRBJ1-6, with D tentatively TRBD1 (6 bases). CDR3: CASSLVGGDTLHF. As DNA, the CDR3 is TGTGCCAGCAGCTTAGTAGGGGGGGATACCCTCCACTTT.